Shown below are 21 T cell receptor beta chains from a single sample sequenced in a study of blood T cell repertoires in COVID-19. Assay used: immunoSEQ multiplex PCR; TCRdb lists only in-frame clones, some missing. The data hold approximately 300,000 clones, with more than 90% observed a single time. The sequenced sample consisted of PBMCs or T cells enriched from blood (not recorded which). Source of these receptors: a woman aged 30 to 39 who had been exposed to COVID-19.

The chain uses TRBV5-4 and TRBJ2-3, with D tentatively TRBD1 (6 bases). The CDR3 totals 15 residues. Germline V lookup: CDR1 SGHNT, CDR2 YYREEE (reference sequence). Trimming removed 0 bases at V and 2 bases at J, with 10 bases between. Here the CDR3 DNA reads TGTGCCAGCAGCTTGGCCCAGGGGTTCACAGATACGCAGTATTTT. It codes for CASSLAQGFTDTQYF.

The CDR3 bases are TGTGCCAGCAGCCGAGAGTGGGACAGTAACTATGGCTACACCTTC. It yields the protein CASSREWDSNYGYTF. V is TRBV27 and J is TRBJ1-2; 7 positions match TRBD1. V trimming: 6 bases; J trimming: 1 base; junction bases outside the gene matches: 8. From germline, CDR1 is MNHEY and CDR2 SMNVEV (reference sequence). The CDR3 is made up of 15 amino acids.

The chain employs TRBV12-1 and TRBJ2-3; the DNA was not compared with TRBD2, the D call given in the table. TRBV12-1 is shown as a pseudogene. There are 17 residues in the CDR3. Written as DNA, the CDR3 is TGTGCCAGCAGCTTCCCGAAGACTAGCGGGGTCGAAGATACGCAGTATTTT. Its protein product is CASSFPKTSGVEDTQYF.

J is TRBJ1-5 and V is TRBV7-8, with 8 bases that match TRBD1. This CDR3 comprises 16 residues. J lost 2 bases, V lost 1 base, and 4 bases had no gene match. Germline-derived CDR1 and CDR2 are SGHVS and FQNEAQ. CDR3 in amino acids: CASSLEDRAGNQPQHF. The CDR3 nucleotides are TGTGCCAGCAGCTTAGAGGACAGGGCGGGCAATCAGCCCCAGCATTTT.

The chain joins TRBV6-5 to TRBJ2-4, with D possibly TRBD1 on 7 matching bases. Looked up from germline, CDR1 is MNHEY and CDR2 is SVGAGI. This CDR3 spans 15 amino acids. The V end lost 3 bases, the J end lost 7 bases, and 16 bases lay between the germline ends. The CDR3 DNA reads TGTGCCAGCAGTTATCGTGGGGCAGGGGGGAACATTCAGTACTTC. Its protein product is CASSYRGAGGNIQYF.

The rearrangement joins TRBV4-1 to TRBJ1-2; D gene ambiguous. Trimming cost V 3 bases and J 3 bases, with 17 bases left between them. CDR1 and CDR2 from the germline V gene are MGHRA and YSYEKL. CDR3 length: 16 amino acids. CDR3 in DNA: TGCGCCAGCAGCCAGCGGCCACCTATTCCCCACTATGGCTACACCTTC. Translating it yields CASSQRPPIPHYGYTF.

The CDR3 is CASSPPGGQELYGYTF. CDR3 nucleotides: TGTGCCAGCTCACCACCTGGGGGACAGGAACTGTATGGCTACACCTTC. The V and J genes are TRBV18 and TRBJ1-2, with 8 bases that match TRBD1. The V gene's germline CDR1 is KGHSH and CDR2 LQKENI. V lost 0 bases to trimming and J lost 5 bases; unmatched junction nucleotides: 8. The CDR3 covers 16 residues.

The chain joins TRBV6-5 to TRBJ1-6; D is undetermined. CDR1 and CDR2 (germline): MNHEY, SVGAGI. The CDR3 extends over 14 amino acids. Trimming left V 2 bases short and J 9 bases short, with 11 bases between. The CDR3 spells CASSYKNTGSPLHF. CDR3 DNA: TGTGCCAGCAGTTACAAGAATACGGGTTCACCCCTCCACTTT.

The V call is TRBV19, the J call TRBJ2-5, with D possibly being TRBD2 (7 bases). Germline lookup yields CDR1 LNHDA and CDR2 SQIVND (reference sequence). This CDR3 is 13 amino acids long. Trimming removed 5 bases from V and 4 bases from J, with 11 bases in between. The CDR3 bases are TGTGCCAGTAGTTGGGGGGGGGCAGAGACCCAGTACTTC. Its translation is CASSWGGAETQYF.

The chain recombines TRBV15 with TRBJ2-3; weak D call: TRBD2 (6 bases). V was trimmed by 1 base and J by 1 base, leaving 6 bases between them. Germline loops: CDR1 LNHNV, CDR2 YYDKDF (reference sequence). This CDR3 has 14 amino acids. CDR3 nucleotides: TGTGCCACCAGCAGAGGGGGGGGCACAGATACGCAGTATTTT. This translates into CATSRGGGTDTQYF.

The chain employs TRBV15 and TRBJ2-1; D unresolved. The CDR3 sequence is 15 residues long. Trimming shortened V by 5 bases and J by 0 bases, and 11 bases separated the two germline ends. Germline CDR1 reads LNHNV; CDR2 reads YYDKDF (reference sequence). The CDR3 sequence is CATSFLTGSYNEQFF. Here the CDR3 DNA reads TGTGCCACCAGCTTCTTGACGGGCTCCTACAATGAGCAGTTCTTC. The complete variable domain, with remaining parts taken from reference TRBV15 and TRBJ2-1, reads DAMVIQNPRYQVTQFGKPVTLSCSQTLNHNVMYWYQQKSSQAPKLLFHYYDKDFNNEADTPDNFQSRRPNTSFCFLDIRSPGLGDTAMYLCATSFLTGSYNEQFFGPGTRLTVL.

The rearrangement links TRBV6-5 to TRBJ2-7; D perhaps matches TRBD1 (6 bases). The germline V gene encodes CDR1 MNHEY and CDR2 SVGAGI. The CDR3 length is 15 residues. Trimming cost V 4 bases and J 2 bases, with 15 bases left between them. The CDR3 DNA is TGTGCCAGCAGTTCCAACAGGGTTATTGCCTACGAGCAGTACTTC. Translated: CASSSNRVIAYEQYF.

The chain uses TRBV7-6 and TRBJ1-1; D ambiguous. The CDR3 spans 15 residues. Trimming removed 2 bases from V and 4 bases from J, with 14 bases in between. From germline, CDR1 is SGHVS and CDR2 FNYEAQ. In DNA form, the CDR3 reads TGTGCCAGCAGCTTAACTCCGAGACTGGGCACTGAAGCTTTCTTT. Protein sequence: CASSLTPRLGTEAFF. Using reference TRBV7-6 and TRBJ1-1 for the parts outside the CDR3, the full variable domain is GAGVSQSPRYKVTKRGQDVALRCDPISGHVSLYWYRQALGQGPEFLTYFNYEAQQDKSGLPNDRFSAERPEGSISTLTIQRTEQRDSAMYRCASSLTPRLGTEAFFGQGTRLTVV.

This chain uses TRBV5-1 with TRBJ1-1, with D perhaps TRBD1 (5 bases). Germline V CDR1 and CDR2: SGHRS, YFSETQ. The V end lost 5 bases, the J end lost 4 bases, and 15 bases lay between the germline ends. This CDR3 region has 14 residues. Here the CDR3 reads CASRARGSPTEAFF. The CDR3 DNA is TGCGCCAGCAGGGCTAGGGGATCTCCCACTGAAGCTTTCTTT.

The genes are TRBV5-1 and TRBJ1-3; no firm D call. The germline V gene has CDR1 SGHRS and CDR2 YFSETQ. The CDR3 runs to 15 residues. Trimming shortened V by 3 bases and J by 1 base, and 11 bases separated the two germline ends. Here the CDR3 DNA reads TGCGCCAGCAGCTGGTACAGCTCGTCTGGAAACACCATATATTTT. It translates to CASSWYSSSGNTIYF.

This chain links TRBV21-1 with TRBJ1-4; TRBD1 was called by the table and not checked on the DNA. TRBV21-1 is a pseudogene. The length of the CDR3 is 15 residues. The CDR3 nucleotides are TGTGCCAGAAACGACCCCAGGGACATTAATGAAAAACTGTTTTTT. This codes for CARNDPRDINEKLFF.

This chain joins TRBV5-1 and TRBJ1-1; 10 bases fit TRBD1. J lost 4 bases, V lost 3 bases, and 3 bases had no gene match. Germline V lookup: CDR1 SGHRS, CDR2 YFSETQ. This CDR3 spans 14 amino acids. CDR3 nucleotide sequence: TGCGCCAGCAGCTCCAGACAGGGGGCCACTGAAGCTTTCTTT. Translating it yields CASSSRQGATEAFF. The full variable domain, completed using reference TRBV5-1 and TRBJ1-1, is KAGVTQTPRYLIKTRGQQVTLSCSPISGHRSVSWYQQTPGQGLQFLFEYFSETQRNKGNFPGRFSGRQFSNSRSEMNVSTLELGDSALYLCASSSRQGATEAFFGQGTRLTVV.

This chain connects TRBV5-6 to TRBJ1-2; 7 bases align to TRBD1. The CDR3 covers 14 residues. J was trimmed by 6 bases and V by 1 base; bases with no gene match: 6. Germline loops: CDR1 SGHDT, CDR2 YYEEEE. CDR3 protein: CASSLPQGEDGYTF. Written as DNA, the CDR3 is TGTGCCAGCAGCTTGCCCCAGGGGGAGGATGGCTACACCTTC.

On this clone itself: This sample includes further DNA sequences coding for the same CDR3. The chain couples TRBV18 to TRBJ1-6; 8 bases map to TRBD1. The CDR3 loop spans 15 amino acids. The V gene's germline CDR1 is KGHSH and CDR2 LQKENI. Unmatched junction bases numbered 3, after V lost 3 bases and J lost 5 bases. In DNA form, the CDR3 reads TGTGCCAGCTCACCCGGGACAGGAGATAATTCACCCCTCCACTTT. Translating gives CASSPGTGDNSPLHF.

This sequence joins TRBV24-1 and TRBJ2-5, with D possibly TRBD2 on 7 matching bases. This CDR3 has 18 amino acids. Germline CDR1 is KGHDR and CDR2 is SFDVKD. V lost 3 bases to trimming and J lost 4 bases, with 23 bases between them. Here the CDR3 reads CATSDGLGRKGGGETQYF. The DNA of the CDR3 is TGTGCCACCAGTGATGGACTTGGTCGGAAGGGGGGGGGAGAGACCCAGTACTTC.

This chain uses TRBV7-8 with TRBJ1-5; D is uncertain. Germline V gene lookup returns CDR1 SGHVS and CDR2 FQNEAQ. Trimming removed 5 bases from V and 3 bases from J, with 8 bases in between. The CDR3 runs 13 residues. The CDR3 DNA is TGTGCCAGCAGCATCAGTTTCAATCAGCCCCAGCATTTT. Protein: CASSISFNQPQHF.